These 18 T cell receptor beta chains were sequenced from one sample in a study of cytomegalovirus exposure and HLA in healthy donors. Vbeta (60) and Jbeta (13) primers were used in the PCR. Assay: immunoSEQ multiplex PCR; the TCRdb copy retains only in-frame clones and omits some. The clone table shows around 70,000 clones, with the ten largest holding around 5%. The sample was PBMCs. The source is a man between 35 and 55 years old in good health and CMV-seronegative.

The chain uses TRBV28 and TRBJ1-1; no firm D call. V was clipped by 3 bases and J by 8 bases, with 16 bases between them. Germline lookup yields CDR1 MDHEN and CDR2 SYDVKM. This CDR3 has 14 amino acids. This chain's CDR3 is CASSFLSPRVEAFF. The CDR3 coding sequence is TGTGCCAGCAGTTTTCTTTCTCCCCGAGTGGAAGCTTTCTTT.

The chain is built from TRBV6-1 and TRBJ1-1, with D unresolved. The CDR3 is 13 amino acids. Germline loops: CDR1 MNHNS, CDR2 SASEGT. The germline V and J ends were trimmed by 2 bases and 7 bases, with 11 bases remaining between them. The CDR3 here is CASSEWARIEAFF. CDR3 nucleotide sequence: TGTGCCAGCAGTGAATGGGCTCGTATTGAAGCTTTCTTT.

V is TRBV5-1 and J is TRBJ2-6, with D perhaps TRBD2 (5 bases). CDR1 SGHRS and CDR2 YFSETQ come from the germline V gene. V was trimmed by 1 base and J by 0 bases, leaving 11 bases between them. The CDR3 sequence is 17 residues long. For the CDR3, the DNA is TGCGCCAGCAGCTTGTTGCTTGGAGGCTCTGGGGCCAACGTCCTGACTTTC. Protein sequence: CASSLLLGGSGANVLTF. Complete variable domain (other parts from reference TRBV5-1 and TRBJ2-6): KAGVTQTPRYLIKTRGQQVTLSCSPISGHRSVSWYQQTPGQGLQFLFEYFSETQRNKGNFPGRFSGRQFSNSRSEMNVSTLELGDSALYLCASSLLLGGSGANVLTFGAGSRLTVL.

CDR3 coding DNA: TGTGCCAGCAAGCGGACGCCAGCCGGTGGCTACACCTTC. Translation: CASKRTPAGGYTF. V usage is TRBV6-5 and J usage is TRBJ1-2; D is unclear. The V end lost 7 bases, the J end lost 7 bases, and 16 bases lay between the germline ends. The CDR3 sequence is 13 residues long. CDR1 and CDR2 from the germline V gene are MNHEY and SVGAGI.

V usage is TRBV5-1 and J usage is TRBJ2-5; possibly TRBD1 for D (6 bases). The last part of the DNA fits TRBJ2-7 better; the J call may be wrong. The CDR3 length is 14 residues. CDR1 is SGHRS, CDR2 YFSETQ, per germline. The CDR3 loop is CASSMTGSPYEQYF. CDR3 nucleotides: TGCGCCAGCAGCATGACAGGTTCCCCCTACGAGCAGTACTTC.

The chain is built from TRBV7-8 and TRBJ1-3, with 8 bases identical to TRBD1. Germline trimming cut 5 bases from V and 1 base from J; bases unmatched to any gene: 4. The germline gives CDR1 SGHVS, CDR2 FQNEAQ. This CDR3 region has 15 residues. The CDR3 bases are TGTGCCAGCAGCGGACAGGGTTTATCTGGAAACACCATATATTTT. As protein: CASSGQGLSGNTIYF.

The rearrangement joins TRBV5-1 to TRBJ2-5; 8 bases fit TRBD2. Germline CDR1 SGHRS, CDR2 YFSETQ. V shed 2 bases, J shed 5 bases, and the junction held 14 bases outside the gene matches. CDR3 size: 17 residues. The CDR3 bases are TGCGCCAGCAGCTTAGGTGCCTCGGGGGGGACCCTGGAGACCCAGTACTTC. Its translation is CASSLGASGGTLETQYF.

The chain joins TRBV4-1 to TRBJ2-5; TRBD1 might be the D (5 bases). CDR1 is MGHRA and CDR2 is YSYEKL in the germline V gene. Trimming shortened V by 0 bases and J by 4 bases, and 15 bases separated the two germline ends. This CDR3 region has 16 residues. Written as DNA, the CDR3 is TGCGCCAGCAGCCAAGATAAGTTTGATCAGGGAGAGACCCAGTACTTC. Amino acid sequence: CASSQDKFDQGETQYF.

The chain uses TRBV7-9 and TRBJ2-1; TRBD1 is a possible D gene (5 bases). Deletions cut 6 bases from V and 7 bases from J, with 13 bases between. This CDR3 contains 13 residues. The V gene's germline CDR1 is SEHNR and CDR2 FQNEAQ (reference sequence). CDR3 residues: CASRRNQGNEQFF. The CDR3 coding sequence is TGTGCCAGCAGACGGAATCAGGGTAATGAGCAGTTCTTC.

The J gene is TRBJ2-1, the V gene TRBV6-5; D uncertain. This CDR3 contains 15 residues. V was clipped by 6 bases and J by 0 bases, with 12 bases between them. Germline V gene lookup returns CDR1 MNHEY and CDR2 SVGAGI. CDR3 sequence: CASSPQRSSYNEQFF. The CDR3 DNA sequence: TGTGCCAGCAGCCCTCAAAGGAGCTCCTACAATGAGCAGTTCTTC.

The chain has TRBV10-3 and TRBJ2-5; TRBD2 matches 7 bases. The germline V gene has CDR1 ENHRY and CDR2 SYGVKD. This CDR3 has 13 residues. V lost 7 bases, J lost 5 bases, and 7 bases stayed unmatched. The CDR3, as DNA: TGTGCCATCAAACGGGACGGGGGGGAGACCCAGTACTTC. It encodes CAIKRDGGETQYF.

The rearrangement links TRBV13 to TRBJ2-1; TRBD2 aligns across 7 bases. Per the germline V gene, CDR1 is PRHDT and CDR2 is FYEKMQ (reference sequence). This CDR3 comprises 15 residues. V shed 5 bases and J 12 bases; nucleotides not matched to a gene: 16. The CDR3 DNA is TGTGCCAGCAGCCCCCGCACCTCTAGCGGCAAAAGGCAGTTCTTC. Its translation is CASSPRTSSGKRQFF.

This chain links TRBV7-8 with TRBJ2-2; TRBD2 matches at 11 bases. The length of the CDR3 is 16 residues. The J segment lost 5 bases and the V segment lost 0 bases, leaving 2 bases of the junction unmatched. Germline V lookup: CDR1 SGHVS, CDR2 FQNEAQ. Here the CDR3 DNA reads TGTGCCAGCAGCTTAGCATCTAGCGGGGGGACCGGGGAGCTGTTTTTT. Protein product: CASSLASSGGTGELFF. The full variable domain, with the rest looked up from reference TRBV7-8 and TRBJ2-2, is GAGVSQSPRYKVAKRGQDVALRCDPISGHVSLFWYQQALGQGPEFLTYFQNEAQLDKSGLPSDRFFAERPEGSVSTLKIQRTQQEDSAVYLCASSLASSGGTGELFFGEGSRLTVL.

V and J are TRBV6-5 and TRBJ2-5, with TRBD2 matching 12 bases. V was clipped by 5 bases and J by 4 bases; unmatched bases: 2. This CDR3 is built from 14 residues. The V gene's germline CDR1 is MNHEY and CDR2 SVGAGI. In DNA form, the CDR3 reads TGTGCCAGCAGTGGACTAGCGGGGAGAGAGACCCAGTACTTC. It translates to CASSGLAGRETQYF.

This chain uses TRBV2 with TRBJ2-7; 9 nucleotides align to TRBD1. V was clipped by 4 bases and J by 4 bases; unmatched bases: 8. CDR3 length: 15 amino acids. Germline assignment: CDR1 SNHLY and CDR2 FYNNEI. The CDR3 here is CASSVGTGLLYEQYF. CDR3 bases: TGTGCCAGCAGTGTCGGGACAGGGCTGCTATACGAGCAGTACTTC.

V usage is TRBV19 and J usage is TRBJ1-2, with 8 bases fitting TRBD1. V shed 5 bases and J 5 bases; nucleotides not matched to a gene: 10. CDR1 LNHDA and CDR2 SQIVND come from the germline V gene (reference sequence). The CDR3 has 15 amino acids. CDR3 protein: CASSPGQGGYYGYTF. CDR3 bases: TGTGCCAGTAGTCCCGGACAGGGAGGGTATTATGGCTACACCTTC.

The J gene is TRBJ1-5, the V gene TRBV2; no firm D call. Germline values: CDR1 SNHLY, CDR2 FYNNEI. This CDR3 has 13 amino acids. Trimming took off 6 bases at V and 0 bases at J, with 6 bases between the two ends. The CDR3 reads CASSENSNQPQHF. As DNA, the CDR3 is TGTGCCAGCAGCGAGAATAGCAATCAGCCCCAGCATTTT.

The chain carries TRBV28 and TRBJ2-5; D might be TRBD1 (7 bases). From germline, CDR1 is MDHEN and CDR2 SYDVKM. Trimming pared 6 bases from V and 5 bases from J, leaving 19 bases between. The CDR3 has 15 residues. DNA for the CDR3: TGTGCCAGCAGCACGCCTCTACAGGGGAGGGAGACCCAGTACTTC. It encodes CASSTPLQGRETQYF.